The source of this TCR beta chain is a study of T cell repertoires in cytomegalovirus infection. Study-level information: CMV infection plus the matching HLA type was flagged by public TCR beta signatures. Study observations and caveats: CMV-specific TCR beta clonotypes restricted by HLA-C dominated the ex vivo response.

The CDR3 length is 13 residues. Trimming left V 3 bases short and J 11 bases short, with 14 bases between. MiXCR was run by TCRdb on the reads, yielding one entry per CDR3 protein. The table shows a few hundred thousand distinct CDR3 sequences, with around 40% occurring only once. Comment on this clonotype: The antigen is undetermined.

The sequences come from cultured PBMCs, collected from culture after CMV antigen stimulation. This sequence originates from a human donor in good health (CMV status not recorded). Some clones in this sample may be carry-over from other donors' samples. The genes are TRBV12-3 or TRBV12-4 and TRBJ1-5; a weak D match, TRBD1 (5 bases). This CDR3 is CASSFGPLGAQHF. The DNA for the CDR3 is TGTGCCAGCAGTTTCGGCCCCTTAGGGGCCCAGCATTTT.